These T cell receptor beta chains were read from a single sample in a study of blood T cells in healthy people across ages. TCRdb re-called the 5' RACE reads through MiXCR, storing one row per CDR3 protein. Of 600,000 or so distinct CDR3 sequences detected, under 55% appear once; the ten largest clones hold 20% to 25%. Sequenced sample: blood. These receptors all come from an elderly man in good health. Both conserved end residues are part of each CDR3. The order of the fields is V gene, CDR3 protein.

TRBV20-1 CSAGRGSVQETQYF
TRBV4-3 CASSPSTGGFYGYTF
TRBV7-9 CASSSEPGTDNQPQHF
TRBV6-2/TRBV6-3 CASSLGGSGSYQETQYF
TRBV7-2 CASGLVRVNEQFF
TRBV5-4 CASSLAPGGENIQYF
TRBV7-9 CASSLGRDSVNEKLFF
TRBV5-1 CASSRERRETQYF
TRBV7-9 CASSLDRPLAYGYTF
TRBV6-6 CASTSSDSPYGYTF
TRBV20-1 CSASPPDSWAEAFF
TRBV29-1 CSGLGGAGNTIYF
TRBV2 CASTQGTSYNEQYF
TRBV20-1 CSARAGGLINEQFF
TRBV7-2 CASSLSTNTDTQYF
TRBV6-5 CASSDGLVSEQFF
TRBV6-6 CASCYSLGQGGYGYTF
TRBV27 CASSLWRGGGGYTF
TRBV20-1 CSAFGQADYGYTF
TRBV29-1 CSVDGTEGLAGRNEQFF
TRBV11-1 CASSLELAGCEQFF
TRBV20-1 CSARLERTDTQYF